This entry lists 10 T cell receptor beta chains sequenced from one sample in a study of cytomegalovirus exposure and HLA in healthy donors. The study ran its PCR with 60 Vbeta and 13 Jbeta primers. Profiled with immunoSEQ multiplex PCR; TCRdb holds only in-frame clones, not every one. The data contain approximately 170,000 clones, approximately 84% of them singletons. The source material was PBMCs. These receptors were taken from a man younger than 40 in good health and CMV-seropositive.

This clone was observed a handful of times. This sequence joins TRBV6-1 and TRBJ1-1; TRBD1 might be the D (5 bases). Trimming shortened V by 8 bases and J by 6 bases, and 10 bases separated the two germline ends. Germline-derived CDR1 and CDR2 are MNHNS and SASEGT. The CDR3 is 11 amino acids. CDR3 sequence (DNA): TGTGCCAGCGGGGGGGTGGCTGAAGCTTTCTTT. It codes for CASGGVAEAFF.

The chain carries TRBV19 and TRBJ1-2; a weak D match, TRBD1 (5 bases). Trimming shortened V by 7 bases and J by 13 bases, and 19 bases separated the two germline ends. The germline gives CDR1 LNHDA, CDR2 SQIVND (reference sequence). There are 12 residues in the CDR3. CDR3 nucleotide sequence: TGTGCCAGTAACCTGGGGGGAGGGCCCTCCACCTTC. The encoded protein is CASNLGGGPSTF.

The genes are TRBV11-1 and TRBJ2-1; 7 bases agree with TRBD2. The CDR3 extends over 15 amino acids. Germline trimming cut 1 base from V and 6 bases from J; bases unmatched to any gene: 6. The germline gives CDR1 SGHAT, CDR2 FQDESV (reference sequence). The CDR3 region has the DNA TGTGCCAGCAGCTTAGGCCGCGGGAGCCGCAATGAGCAGTTCTTC. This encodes CASSLGRGSRNEQFF.

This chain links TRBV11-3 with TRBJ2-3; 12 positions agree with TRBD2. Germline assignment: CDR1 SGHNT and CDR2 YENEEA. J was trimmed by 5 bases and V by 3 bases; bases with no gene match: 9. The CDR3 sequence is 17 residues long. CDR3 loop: CASSFRGATSGRDTQYF. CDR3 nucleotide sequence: TGTGCCAGCAGCTTTCGGGGTGCGACTAGCGGGAGAGATACGCAGTATTTT.

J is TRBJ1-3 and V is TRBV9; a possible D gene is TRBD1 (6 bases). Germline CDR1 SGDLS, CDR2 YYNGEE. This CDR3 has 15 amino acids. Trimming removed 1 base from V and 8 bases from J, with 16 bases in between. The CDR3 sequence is CASSVKTGRGDTIYF. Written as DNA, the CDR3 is TGTGCCAGCAGCGTAAAGACAGGCCGGGGAGACACCATATATTTT.

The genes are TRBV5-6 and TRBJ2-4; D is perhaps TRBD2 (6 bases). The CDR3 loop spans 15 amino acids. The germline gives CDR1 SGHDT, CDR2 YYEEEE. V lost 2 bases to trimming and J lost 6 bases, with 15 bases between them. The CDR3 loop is CASSLGAGGGNIQYF. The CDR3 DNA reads TGTGCCAGCAGCTTAGGAGCGGGTGGGGGAAACATTCAGTACTTC.

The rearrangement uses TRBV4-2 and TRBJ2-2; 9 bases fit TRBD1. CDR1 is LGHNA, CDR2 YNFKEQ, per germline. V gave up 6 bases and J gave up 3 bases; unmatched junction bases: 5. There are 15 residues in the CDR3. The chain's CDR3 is CASSRDREYTGELFF. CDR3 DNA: TGTGCCAGCAGTCGGGACAGGGAGTACACCGGGGAGCTGTTTTTT.

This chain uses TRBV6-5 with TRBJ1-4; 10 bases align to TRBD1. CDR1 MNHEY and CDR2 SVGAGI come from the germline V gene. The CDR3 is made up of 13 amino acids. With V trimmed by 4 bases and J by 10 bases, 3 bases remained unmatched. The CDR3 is CASSFRDRGKLFF. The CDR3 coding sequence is TGTGCCAGCAGTTTCCGGGACAGGGGAAAACTGTTTTTT.

The DNA for the CDR3 is TGTGCCAGCAAAACGTCAGGGGGTTGGACCCAGTACTTC. It specifies CASKTSGGWTQYF. The rearrangement links TRBV5-6 to TRBJ2-5; 7 nucleotides line up with TRBD1. V shed 6 bases and J 7 bases; nucleotides not matched to a gene: 9. Germline CDR1 SGHDT, CDR2 YYEEEE. The CDR3 consists of 13 residues.

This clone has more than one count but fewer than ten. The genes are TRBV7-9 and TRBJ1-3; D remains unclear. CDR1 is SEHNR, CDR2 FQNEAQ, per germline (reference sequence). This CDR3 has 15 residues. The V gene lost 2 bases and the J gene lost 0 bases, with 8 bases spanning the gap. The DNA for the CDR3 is TGTGCCAGCAGCTTATCATTGTTCTCTGGAAACACCATATATTTT. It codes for CASSLSLFSGNTIYF.